This T cell receptor beta chain was identified in a study of tumor-infiltrating lymphocytes in localized non-small cell lung cancer. The wider study: Each patient gave resected tumor and non-adjacent uninvolved lung tissue. Findings and limits, study-wide: Different pieces of the same tissue went to different assays, confounding technical variation with intratumor heterogeneity. Tumors had more T cell infiltration than uninvolved lung, per TCRbeta sequencing and CD3 counts. T-cell fraction did not differ between immunotypes IM1 and IM2.

Data came from immunoSEQ multiplex PCR; TCRdb stores just in-frame clones and leaves some out. Of approximately 9,000 clones listed, about 80% were seen once; the top ten hold 6.5% to 7.5%. As regards this clone: Its antigen is as yet unknown.

CDR3 length equals 14 residues. V lost 3 bases, J lost 3 bases, and 5 bases stayed unmatched. Germline V lookup: CDR1 SGDLS, CDR2 YYNGEE. The receptor was derived from a human donor with non-small cell lung cancer. The rearrangement links TRBV9 to TRBJ2-7; 8 bases map to TRBD2. The sample was uninvolved lung tissue not adjacent to the tumor. CDR3 sequence: CASSAEAGVYEQYF. The CDR3 DNA reads as TGTGCCAGCAGCGCCGAAGCGGGAGTCTACGAGCAGTACTTC.